This T cell receptor (beta chain) was retrieved from a study of blood T cell repertoires in COVID-19. V lost 2 bases, J lost 5 bases, and 7 bases stayed unmatched. The germline gives CDR1 SGDLS, CDR2 YYNGEE. This CDR3 has 15 residues. Some clones are missing from TCRdb's copy, which holds only in-frame ones; the method was immunoSEQ multiplex PCR. Here the sample spans roughly 340,000 clones, more than 75% being singletons. This TCR derives from a man aged 40-50 years in a cohort exposed to, infected with or recovered from COVID-19 (not recorded which). The V call is TRBV9, the J call TRBJ2-1, with 7 bases matching TRBD2. The source material was PBMCs or T cells enriched from blood (not recorded which). CDR3 protein: CASSVRQGGDNEQFF. CDR3 DNA: TGTGCCAGCAGCGTCCGGCAGGGAGGGGACAATGAGCAGTTCTTC.